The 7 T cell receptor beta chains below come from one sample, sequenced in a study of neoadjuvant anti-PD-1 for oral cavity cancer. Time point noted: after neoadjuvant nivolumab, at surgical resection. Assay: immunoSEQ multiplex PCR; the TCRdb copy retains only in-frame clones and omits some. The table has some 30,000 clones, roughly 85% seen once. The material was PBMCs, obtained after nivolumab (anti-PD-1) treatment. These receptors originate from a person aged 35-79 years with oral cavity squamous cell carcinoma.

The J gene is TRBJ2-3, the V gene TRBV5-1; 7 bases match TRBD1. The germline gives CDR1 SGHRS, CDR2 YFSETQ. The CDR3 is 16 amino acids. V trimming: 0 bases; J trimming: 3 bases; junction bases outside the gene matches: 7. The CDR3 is CASSLGGRQGTDTQYF. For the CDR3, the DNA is TGCGCCAGCAGCTTGGGGGGAAGACAGGGAACAGATACGCAGTATTTT.

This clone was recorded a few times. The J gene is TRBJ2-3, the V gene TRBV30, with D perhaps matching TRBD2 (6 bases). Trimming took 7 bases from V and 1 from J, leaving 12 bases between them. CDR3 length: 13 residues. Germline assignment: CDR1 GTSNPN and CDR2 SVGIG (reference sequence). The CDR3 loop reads CASGVAGTDTQYF. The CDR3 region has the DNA TGTGCCTCTGGGGTAGCGGGCACAGATACGCAGTATTTT. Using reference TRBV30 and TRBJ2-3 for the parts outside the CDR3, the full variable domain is SQTIHQWPATLVQPVGSPLSLECTVEGTSNPNLYWYRQAAGRGLQLLFYSVGIGQISSEVPQNLSASRPQDRQFILSSKKLLLSDSGFYLCASGVAGTDTQYFGPGTRLTVL.

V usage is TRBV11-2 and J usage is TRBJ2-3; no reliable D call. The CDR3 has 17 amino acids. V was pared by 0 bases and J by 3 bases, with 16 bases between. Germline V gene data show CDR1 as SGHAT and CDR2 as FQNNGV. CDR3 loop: CASSLDWVGLGTDTQYF. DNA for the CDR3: TGTGCCAGCAGCTTAGATTGGGTAGGGTTGGGAACAGATACGCAGTATTTT.

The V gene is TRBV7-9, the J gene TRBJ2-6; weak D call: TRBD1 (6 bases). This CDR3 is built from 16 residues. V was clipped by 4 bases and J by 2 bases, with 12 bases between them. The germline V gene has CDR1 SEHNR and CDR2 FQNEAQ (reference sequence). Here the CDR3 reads CASSSTGIAGANVLTF. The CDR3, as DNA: TGTGCCAGCAGCTCAACAGGGATAGCTGGGGCCAACGTCCTGACTTTC.

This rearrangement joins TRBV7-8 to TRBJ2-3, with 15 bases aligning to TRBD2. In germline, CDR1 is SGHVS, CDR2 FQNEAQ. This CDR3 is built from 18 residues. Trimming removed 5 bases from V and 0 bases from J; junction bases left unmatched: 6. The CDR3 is CASSPGLAGGRSTDTQYF. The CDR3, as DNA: TGTGCCAGCAGCCCAGGACTAGCGGGGGGGCGGAGCACAGATACGCAGTATTTT.

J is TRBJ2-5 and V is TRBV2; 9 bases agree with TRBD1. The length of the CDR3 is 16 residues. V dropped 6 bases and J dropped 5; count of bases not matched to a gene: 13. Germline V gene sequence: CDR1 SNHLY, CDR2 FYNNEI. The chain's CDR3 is CASRSGTGRGIETQYF. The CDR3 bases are TGTGCCAGCAGGTCGGGGACAGGGAGGGGGATCGAGACCCAGTACTTC.

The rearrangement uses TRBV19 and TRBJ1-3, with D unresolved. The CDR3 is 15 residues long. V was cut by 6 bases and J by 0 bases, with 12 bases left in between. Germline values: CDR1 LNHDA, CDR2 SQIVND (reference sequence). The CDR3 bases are TGTGCCAGTAGCGATACGGGTTTCTCTGGAAACACCATATATTTT. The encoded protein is CASSDTGFSGNTIYF.